This T cell receptor (beta chain) was sequenced during a study of OX40 agonist ivuxolimab in advanced cancers. About the full investigation: Ivuxolimab, which targeted the costimulatory receptor OX40 (CD134), was an agonistic, fully human IgG2 monoclonal antibody. Intravenous ivuxolimab was administered to patients every 2 weeks at six dose levels: 0.01, 0.1, 0.3, 1.5, 3 and 10 mg/kg. Of the roughly 52 dose-escalation patients, hepatocellular carcinoma was present in about 20, melanoma in roughly 15, renal cell carcinoma in 9 and head and neck cancer in 9. In the dose-escalation cohort, roughly four fifths of patients were male, and the mean age was approximately 60 years, with a range of roughly 20 to 79. Prior anti-PD-1, anti-PD-L1 or anti-CTLA-4 therapy was permitted, and 35% to 40% of dose-escalation patients had received checkpoint inhibitors. Partial responses occurred in three dose-escalation patients: two with cutaneous melanoma and one with hepatocellular carcinoma. Peripheral TCRbeta sequencing aimed to test whether ivuxolimab altered TCR sequence diversity and caused clonal T-cell expansion. The monotherapy dose-escalation portion (N of about 50 patients) of the phase I ivuxolimab trial is reported in the paper.

The study at large found these results: Low levels of normalized T-cell clonal expansion were also shown by some nonresponding patients. On average, CD8+ T cells showed more expanded clones than CD4+ T cells after ivuxolimab. At doses of 0.1 to 3.0 mg/kg, clonal expansion of both CD4+ and CD8+ blood T cells was observed from baseline to week 6. Which antigens the clonally expanded peripheral T cells were specific for was not determined. In partial responders in the 0.1-3.0 mg/kg groups, normalized peripheral clonal expansion was found to be among the lowest, especially among CD8+ T cells.

Genomic DNA was extracted from sorted cells for sequencing of the TCRbeta CDR3 region. TCRbeta CDR3 regions were sequenced using the immunoSEQ Assay. TCRdb stores this immuneACCESS table with in-frame sequences only. Part of the clones is absent; in the studies checked, under half of the shortfall reflects unresolved V genes, and no reason is known for the rest. The sample table shows around 94,000 clones, and roughly 89% are seen once. The ten largest clones represent around 0.86% of the sample. About this clone: Its specific antigen is unknown. Base qualities are not recorded, but no much larger clone differs from it by a single base.

According to the germline V gene (reference sequence), CDR1 reads LNHDA and CDR2 reads SQIVND. The germline V end is reduced by 6 bases and the J end by 5 bases; junction bases left unmatched: 5. The CDR3, cysteine through phenylalanine, is 13 amino acids long. The CDR3 DNA has 39 bases and is translated from base 1. Patients with autoimmune disease history or receiving systemic immunosuppression were excluded from the trial. Peripheral blood for TCR sequencing was collected from all dose cohorts at baseline, on cycle 4 day 1, and on cycle 7 day 1. Samples were obtained from an open-label, multicenter, first-in-human phase I dose-escalation trial of ivuxolimab. Adults with locally advanced or metastatic head and neck squamous cell, hepatocellular, melanoma or renal cell carcinoma were enrolled in the trial. CD4+ and CD8+ T cells were sorted separately from peripheral blood before TCR sequencing.

This receptor chain uses TRBV19 and TRBJ1-1, with 8 bases matching TRBD1. The TCR comes from an adult with an advanced solid tumor such as melanoma, head and neck, liver or kidney cancer. The sample here was CD4+ or CD8+ T cells sorted from blood, taken in a trial of the OX40 agonist ivuxolimab. The DNA sequence is given as TGTGCCAGTAGGGACAGGGCTCTGACTGAAGCTTTCTTT. It specifies CASRDRALTEAFF.